Listed here are 13 T cell receptor beta chains from one sample, sequenced in a study of resident and recirculating memory T cells in vitiligo. Some clones are missing from TCRdb's copy, which holds only in-frame ones; the method was immunoSEQ multiplex PCR. The repertoire holds about 76,000 clones, with 92% as singletons. Sequenced sample: blood. These TCRs come from a male donor with vitiligo.

The rearrangement links TRBV28 to TRBJ2-3; 10 positions agree with TRBD2. V shed 2 bases, J shed 1 base, and the junction held 6 bases outside the gene matches. This CDR3 has 17 amino acids. Per germline, CDR1 MDHEN and CDR2 SYDVKM. This chain's CDR3 is CASSLLGTSDRTDTQYF. The CDR3 nucleotides read TGTGCCAGCAGTTTACTGGGGACTAGCGATCGCACAGATACGCAGTATTTT.

This sequence joins TRBV5-5 and TRBJ1-2, with D perhaps TRBD1 (6 bases). CDR3 length: 13 amino acids. The V gene's germline CDR1 is SGHKS and CDR2 YYEKEE (reference sequence). Trimming removed 4 bases at V and 8 bases at J, with 15 bases between. In DNA form, the CDR3 reads TGTGCCAGCAGCCGCACAGGGATGGGCGGCTACACCTTC. It yields the protein CASSRTGMGGYTF. Based on the CDR3 plus reference TRBV5-5 and TRBJ1-2, the full variable domain is DAGVTQSPTHLIKTRGQQVTLRCSPISGHKSVSWYQQVLGQGPQFIFQYYEKEERGRGNFPDRFSARQFPNYSSELNVNALLLGDSALYLCASSRTGMGGYTFGSGTRLTVV.

This chain connects TRBV5-1 to TRBJ1-4; D call uncertain. There are 14 residues in the CDR3. The V end lost 4 bases, the J end lost 0 bases, and 7 bases lay between the germline ends. In germline, CDR1 is SGHRS, CDR2 YFSETQ. The CDR3 DNA sequence: TGCGCCAGCAGCCCACAGTCAACTAATGAAAAACTGTTTTTT. This sequence encodes CASSPQSTNEKLFF.

V is TRBV29-1 and J is TRBJ2-7, with D perhaps TRBD1 (6 bases). The CDR3 contains 13 residues. V lost 4 bases to trimming and J lost 2 bases, with 12 bases between them. Germline CDR1 reads SQVTM; CDR2 reads ANQGSEA. The CDR3 loop reads CSVGARGTYEQYF. DNA of the CDR3: TGCAGCGTTGGGGCCAGGGGAACCTACGAGCAGTACTTC.

The chain links TRBV4-2 to TRBJ2-1; TRBD2 matches 12 bases. J was trimmed by 7 bases and V by 0 bases; bases with no gene match: 1. CDR1 and CDR2 from the germline V gene are LGHNA and YNFKEQ. This CDR3 has 15 residues. CDR3 in DNA: TGTGCCAGCAGCCAAGAAGGGACTAGCGGGAATGAGCAGTTCTTC. This translates into CASSQEGTSGNEQFF.

V gene TRBV2 combines with J gene TRBJ2-7; TRBD2 might be the D (5 bases). Per germline, CDR1 SNHLY and CDR2 FYNNEI. CDR3 length: 13 residues. V was cut by 8 bases and J by 0 bases, with 11 bases left in between. The CDR3 is CASVSGSSYEQYF. CDR3 in DNA: TGTGCCAGCGTGAGCGGAAGCTCCTACGAGCAGTACTTC. Full variable domain (outside the CDR3, taken from reference TRBV2 and TRBJ2-7): EPEVTQTPSHQVTQMGQEVILRCVPISNHLYFYWYRQILGQKVEFLVSFYNNEISEKSEIFDDQFSVERPDGSNFTLKIRSTKLEDSAMYFCASVSGSSYEQYFGPGTRLTVT.

The chain combines TRBV6-1 with TRBJ1-5; 8 bases map to TRBD1. V was clipped by 6 bases and J by 3 bases; unmatched bases: 7. The CDR3 is 15 amino acids. Germline-derived CDR1 and CDR2 are MNHNS and SASEGT. CDR3 residues: CASRVQGGNNQPQHF. CDR3 nucleotide sequence: TGTGCCAGCAGAGTACAGGGGGGAAACAATCAGCCCCAGCATTTT.

This chain links TRBV7-3 with TRBJ2-5; no clear D gene. The length of the CDR3 is 11 residues. Trimming removed 4 bases from V and 5 bases from J, with 5 bases in between. Looked up from germline, CDR1 is SGHTA and CDR2 is FQGTGA. The CDR3: CASSYGETQYF. The CDR3 DNA is TGTGCCAGCAGCTACGGGGAGACCCAGTACTTC. Complete variable domain (other parts from reference TRBV7-3 and TRBJ2-5): GAGVSQTPSNKVTEKGKYVELRCDPISGHTALYWYRQSLGQGPEFLIYFQGTGAADDSGLPNDRFFAVRPEGSVSTLKIQRTERGDSAVYLCASSYGETQYFGPGTRLLVL.

The CDR3 here is CASSPASGMNTEAFF. The CDR3 DNA follows: TGTGCCAGCTCACCAGCATCGGGGATGAACACTGAAGCTTTCTTT. This chain connects TRBV18 to TRBJ1-1; D is undetermined. The germline gives CDR1 KGHSH, CDR2 LQKENI. V shed 2 bases and J shed 0 bases, with 10 bases lying between them. CDR3 length: 15 residues.

CDR3 loop: CASSSAGGSYNEQFF. Written as DNA, the CDR3 is TGTGCCAGCAGCTCTGCCGGGGGATCCTACAATGAGCAGTTCTTC. The genes are TRBV4-2 and TRBJ2-1; the D gene is possibly TRBD2 (6 bases). V was pared by 5 bases and J by 1 base, with 12 bases between. The CDR3 covers 15 residues. Per the germline V gene, CDR1 is LGHNA and CDR2 is YNFKEQ.

The rearrangement links TRBV5-4 to TRBJ2-7; 8 positions match TRBD1. Germline values: CDR1 SGHNT, CDR2 YYREEE (reference sequence). The ends lost 0 bases at V and 7 bases at J; junction bases unmatched: 6. This CDR3 is built from 14 residues. CDR3 in amino acids: CASSLVAGGFEQYF. CDR3 nucleotide sequence: TGTGCCAGCAGCTTGGTGGCAGGGGGCTTTGAGCAGTACTTC.

This chain joins TRBV28 and TRBJ2-7; 12 bases match TRBD1. Germline lookup yields CDR1 MDHEN and CDR2 SYDVKM. This CDR3 comprises 15 residues. After removal of 3 bases from V and 7 bases from J, the junction contained 7 bases not matched to a gene. CDR3 coding DNA: TGTGCCAGCAGTTTCGGGACAGGGGGCGGGGGGGAGCAGTACTTC. Protein product: CASSFGTGGGGEQYF. Based on the CDR3 plus reference TRBV28 and TRBJ2-7, the full variable domain is DVKVTQSSRYLVKRTGEKVFLECVQDMDHENMFWYRQDPGLGLRLIYFSYDVKMKEKGDIPEGYSVSREKKERFSLILESASTNQTSMYLCASSFGTGGGGEQYFGPGTRLTVT.

V gene TRBV9 combines with J gene TRBJ2-5; D remains unclear. Germline lookup yields CDR1 SGDLS and CDR2 YYNGEE. V lost 2 bases, J lost 1 base, and 9 bases lay in between. The CDR3 totals 14 residues. Here the CDR3 DNA reads TGTGCCAGCAGCGTCCGTCCCGGCCAAGAGACCCAGTACTTC. Amino acid sequence: CASSVRPGQETQYF. Variable domain in full (rest from reference TRBV9 and TRBJ2-5): DSGVTQTPKHLITATGQRVTLRCSPRSGDLSVYWYQQSLDQGLQFLIQYYNGEERAKGNILERFSAQQFPDLHSELNLSSLELGDSALYFCASSVRPGQETQYFGPGTRLLVL.